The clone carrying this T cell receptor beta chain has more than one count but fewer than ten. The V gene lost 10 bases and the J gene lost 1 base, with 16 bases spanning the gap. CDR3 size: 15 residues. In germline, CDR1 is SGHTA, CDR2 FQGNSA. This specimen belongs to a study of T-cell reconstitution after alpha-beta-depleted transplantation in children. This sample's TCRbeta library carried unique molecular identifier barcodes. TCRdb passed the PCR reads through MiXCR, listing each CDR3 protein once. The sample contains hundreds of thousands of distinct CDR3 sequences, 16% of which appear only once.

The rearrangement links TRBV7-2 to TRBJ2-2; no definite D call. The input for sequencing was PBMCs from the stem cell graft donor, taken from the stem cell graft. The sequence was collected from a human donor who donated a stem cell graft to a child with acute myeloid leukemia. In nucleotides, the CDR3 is TGTGCCACCGCGCTAGGCTTACAGAACACCGGGGAGCTGTTTTTT. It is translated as CATALGLQNTGELFF. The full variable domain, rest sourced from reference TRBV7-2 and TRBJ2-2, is GAGVSQSPSNKVTEKGKDVELRCDPISGHTALYWYRQSLGQGLEFLIYFQGNSAPDKSGLPSDRFSAERTGGSVSTLTIQRTQQEDSAVYLCATALGLQNTGELFFGEGSRLTVL.